This TCR beta chain came from a study of T-cell memory formation after mild COVID-19. Germline CDR1 SGDLS, CDR2 YYNGEE. The germline V and J ends were trimmed by 4 bases and 5 bases, with 16 bases remaining between them. The CDR3 has 16 amino acids. TCRdb re-analysed the 5' RACE reads in MiXCR, keeping a single row per CDR3 protein. The sample yields around 140,000 distinct CDR3 sequences, 6% to 7% seen once. This clonotype was counted ten times or more. The chain carries TRBV9 and TRBJ2-6; D is undetermined. The clonotype originates from an adult woman who had mild COVID-19 (a few samples of this study predate the infection). Cell type and time point are not known. Sequencing was done on a sample of PBMCs or a T cell subset sorted from them (not recorded which). For the CDR3, the DNA is TGTGCCAGCAGCTCCCCCATCGCCCTGAGGGCCAACGTCCTGACTTTC. It encodes CASSSPIALRANVLTF.